The 7 T cell receptor beta chains below were found in one sample sequenced in a study of T cell responses to AZD1222 COVID-19 vaccine. This table comes from immunoSEQ multiplex PCR, and its TCRdb copy is limited to in-frame clones, with some not included. The sample lists 150,000 to 200,000 clones, about nine tenths occurring once. The source material was peripheral blood, sampled on day 0 of AZD1222 vaccination. Receptors were obtained from an adult in good health.

CDR3 in amino acids: CASSPAPGETDTQYF. The CDR3, as DNA: TGCGCCAGCAGCCCGGCCCCCGGTGAGACAGATACGCAGTATTTT. The chain combines TRBV5-1 with TRBJ2-3; D remains ambiguous. CDR3 length: 15 residues. The germline V gene encodes CDR1 SGHRS and CDR2 YFSETQ. V lost 4 bases and J 3 bases, leaving 15 bases between the germline ends.

The V gene is TRBV6-2 or TRBV6-3, the J gene TRBJ2-7; 7 bases map to TRBD2. Trimming cost V 6 bases and J 5 bases; bases outside gene matches: 4. CDR3 length equals 12 residues. CDR1 and CDR2 (germline): MNHEY, SVGEGT. CDR3 region: CASSRTSNEQYF. CDR3 sequence (DNA): TGTGCCAGCAGCCGGACTAGTAACGAGCAGTACTTC.

This chain connects TRBV5-1 to TRBJ2-7, with 14 bases that match TRBD2. CDR1 SGHRS and CDR2 YFSETQ come from the germline V gene. With 6 bases clipped from V and 3 bases from J, the junction kept 11 bases outside the gene matches. The CDR3 totals 17 residues. The CDR3 reads CASMRGKGTSGSYEQYF. Written as DNA, the CDR3 is TGCGCCAGCATGAGGGGAAAGGGGACTAGCGGGAGCTACGAGCAGTACTTC.

The chain joins TRBV2 to TRBJ1-5; D is uncertain. Trimming shortened V by 6 bases and J by 3 bases, and 15 bases separated the two germline ends. The CDR3 has 15 amino acids. CDR1 is SNHLY and CDR2 is FYNNEI in the germline V gene. CDR3 in amino acids: CASSKERLANQPQHF. In DNA, the CDR3 is TGTGCCAGCAGCAAGGAGAGGTTAGCCAATCAGCCCCAGCATTTT.

The rearrangement joins TRBV11-2 to TRBJ1-2; D not certain. Germline V gene sequence: CDR1 SGHAT, CDR2 FQNNGV. The CDR3 covers 13 residues. V lost 1 base and J lost 3, with 6 bases in between. The CDR3 is CASSLAGYYGYTF. The DNA of the CDR3 is TGTGCCAGCAGCTTAGCAGGATACTATGGCTACACCTTC.

The J gene is TRBJ2-5, the V gene TRBV18; a weak D match, TRBD1 (6 bases). Germline V gene data show CDR1 as KGHSH and CDR2 as LQKENI. V gave up 4 bases and J gave up 3 bases, with 9 bases separating them. This CDR3 spans 13 amino acids. This chain's CDR3 is CASSLGQKETQYF. The CDR3, as DNA: TGTGCCAGCTCACTTGGACAGAAAGAGACCCAGTACTTC.

The chain uses TRBV6-6 and TRBJ1-2; maybe TRBD1 (6 bases). The CDR3 extends over 15 amino acids. V shed 2 bases and J shed 5 bases, with 15 bases lying between them. Germline CDR1 reads MNHNY; CDR2 reads SVGAGI (reference sequence). The DNA of the CDR3 is TGTGCCAGCAGTTACGACGGGGGGCGTTTTTATGGCTACACCTTC. Its translation: CASSYDGGRFYGYTF.